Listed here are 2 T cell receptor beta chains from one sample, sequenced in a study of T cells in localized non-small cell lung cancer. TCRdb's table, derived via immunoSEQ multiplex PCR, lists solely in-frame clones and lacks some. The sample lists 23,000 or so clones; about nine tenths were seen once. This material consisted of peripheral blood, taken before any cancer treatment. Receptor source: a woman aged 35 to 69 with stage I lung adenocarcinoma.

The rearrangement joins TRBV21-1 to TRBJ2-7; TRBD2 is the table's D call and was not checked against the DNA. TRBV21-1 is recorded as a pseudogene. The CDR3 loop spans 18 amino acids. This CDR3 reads CASSKRSDGPGFSYEQYF. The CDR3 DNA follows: TGTGCCAGCAGTAAAAGGTCTGACGGACCGGGGTTTTCCTACGAGCAGTACTTC.

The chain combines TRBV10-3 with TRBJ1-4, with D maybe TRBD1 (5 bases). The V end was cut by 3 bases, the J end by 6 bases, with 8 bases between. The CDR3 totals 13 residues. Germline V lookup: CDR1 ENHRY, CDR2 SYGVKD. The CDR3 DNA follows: TGTGCCATCAGTGACGGGGCCCATGAAAAACTGTTTTTT. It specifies CAISDGAHEKLFF.